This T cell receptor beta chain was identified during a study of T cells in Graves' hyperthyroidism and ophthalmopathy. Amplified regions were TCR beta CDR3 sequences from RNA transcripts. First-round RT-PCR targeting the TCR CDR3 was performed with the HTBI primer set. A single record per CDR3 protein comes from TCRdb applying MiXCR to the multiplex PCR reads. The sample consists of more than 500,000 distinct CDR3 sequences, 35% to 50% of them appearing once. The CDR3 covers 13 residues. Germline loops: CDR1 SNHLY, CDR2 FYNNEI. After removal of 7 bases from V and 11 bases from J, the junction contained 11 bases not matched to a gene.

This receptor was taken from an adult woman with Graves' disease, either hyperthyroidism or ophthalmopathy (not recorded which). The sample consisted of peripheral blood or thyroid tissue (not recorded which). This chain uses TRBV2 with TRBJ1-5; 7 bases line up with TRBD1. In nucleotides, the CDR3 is TGTGCCAGCACTATGGGACAGCCGGAGACCCAGCATTTT. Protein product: CASTMGQPETQHF.